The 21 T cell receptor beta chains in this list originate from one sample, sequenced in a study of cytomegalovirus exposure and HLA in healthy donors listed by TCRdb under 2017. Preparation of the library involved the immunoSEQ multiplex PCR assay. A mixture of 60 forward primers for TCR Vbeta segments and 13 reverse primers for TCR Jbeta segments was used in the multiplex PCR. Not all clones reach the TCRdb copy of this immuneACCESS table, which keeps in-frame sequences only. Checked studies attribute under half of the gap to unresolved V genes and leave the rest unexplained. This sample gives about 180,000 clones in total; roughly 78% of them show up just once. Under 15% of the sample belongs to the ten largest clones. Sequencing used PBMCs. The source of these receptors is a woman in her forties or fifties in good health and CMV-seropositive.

Here the CDR3 reads CASSYEPGSTDTQYF. CDR3 nucleotides: TGTGCCAGCAGTTACGAGCCCGGTAGCACAGATACGCAGTATTTT. J is TRBJ2-3 and V is TRBV6-5; D uncertain. V was clipped by 2 bases and J by 0 bases, with 9 bases between them. This CDR3 has 15 residues. Germline lookup yields CDR1 MNHEY and CDR2 SVGAGI.

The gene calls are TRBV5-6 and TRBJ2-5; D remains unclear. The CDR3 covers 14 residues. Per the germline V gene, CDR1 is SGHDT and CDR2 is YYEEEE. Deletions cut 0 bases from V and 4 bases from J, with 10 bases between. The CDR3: CASSLVDEAETQYF. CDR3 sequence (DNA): TGTGCCAGCAGCTTGGTTGATGAGGCAGAGACCCAGTACTTC.

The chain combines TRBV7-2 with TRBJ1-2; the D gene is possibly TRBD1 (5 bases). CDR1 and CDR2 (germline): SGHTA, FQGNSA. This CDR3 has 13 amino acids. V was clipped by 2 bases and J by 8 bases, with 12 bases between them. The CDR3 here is CASSLIGAGGYTF. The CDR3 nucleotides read TGTGCCAGCAGCTTAATCGGGGCGGGGGGCTACACCTTC. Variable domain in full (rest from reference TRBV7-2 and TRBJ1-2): GAGVSQSPSNKVTEKGKDVELRCDPISGHTALYWYRQSLGQGLEFLIYFQGNSAPDKSGLPSDRFSAERTGGSVSTLTIQRTQQEDSAVYLCASSLIGAGGYTFGSGTRLTVV.

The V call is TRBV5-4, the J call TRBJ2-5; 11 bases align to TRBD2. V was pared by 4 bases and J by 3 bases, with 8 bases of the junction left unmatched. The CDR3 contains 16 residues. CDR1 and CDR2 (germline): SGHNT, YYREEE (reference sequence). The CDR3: CASSPSPLAGEETQYF. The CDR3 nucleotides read TGTGCCAGCAGCCCCAGCCCACTAGCGGGGGAAGAGACCCAGTACTTC.

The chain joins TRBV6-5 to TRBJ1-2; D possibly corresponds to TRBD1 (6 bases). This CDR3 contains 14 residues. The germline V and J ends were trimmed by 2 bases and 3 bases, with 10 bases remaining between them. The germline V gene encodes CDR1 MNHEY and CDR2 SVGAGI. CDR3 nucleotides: TGTGCCAGCAGTTACGCAGGGGAATACTATGGCTACACCTTC. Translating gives CASSYAGEYYGYTF.

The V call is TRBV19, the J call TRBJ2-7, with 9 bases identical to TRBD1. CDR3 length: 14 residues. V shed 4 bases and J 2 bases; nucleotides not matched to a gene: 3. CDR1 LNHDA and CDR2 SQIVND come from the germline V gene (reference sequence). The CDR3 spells CASSTGTGPYEQYF. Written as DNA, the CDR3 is TGTGCCAGTAGTACCGGGACAGGGCCCTACGAGCAGTACTTC.

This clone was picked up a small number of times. As DNA, the CDR3 is TGTGCCAGCATTCACAGGGTTTCTGGGGCCAACGTCCTGACTTTC. It codes for CASIHRVSGANVLTF. V is TRBV2 and J is TRBJ2-6; D is perhaps TRBD1 (6 bases). Germline loops: CDR1 SNHLY, CDR2 FYNNEI. The CDR3 sequence is 15 residues long. The V end was cut by 7 bases, the J end by 1 base, with 11 bases between.

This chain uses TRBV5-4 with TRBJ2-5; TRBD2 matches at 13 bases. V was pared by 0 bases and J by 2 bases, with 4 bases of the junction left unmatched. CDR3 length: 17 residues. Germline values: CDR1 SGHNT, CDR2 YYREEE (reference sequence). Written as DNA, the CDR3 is TGTGCCAGCAGCTTGGGTCGGACTAGCGGGGGACAAGAGACCCAGTACTTC. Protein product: CASSLGRTSGGQETQYF.

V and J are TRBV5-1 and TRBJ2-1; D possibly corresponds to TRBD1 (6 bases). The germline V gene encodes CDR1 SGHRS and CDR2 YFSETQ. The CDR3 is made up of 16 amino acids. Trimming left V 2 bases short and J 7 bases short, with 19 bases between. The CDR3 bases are TGCGCCAGCAGCTTACAGGGTCCGGAGACAAGAAATGAGCAGTTCTTC. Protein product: CASSLQGPETRNEQFF.

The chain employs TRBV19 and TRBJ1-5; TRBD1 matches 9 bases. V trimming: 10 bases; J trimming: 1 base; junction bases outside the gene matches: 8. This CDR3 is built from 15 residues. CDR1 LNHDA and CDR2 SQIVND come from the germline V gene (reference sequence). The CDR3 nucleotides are TGTGCCACCTTGACAGGGGGTGGGAGCAATCAGCCCCAGCATTTT. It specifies CATLTGGGSNQPQHF. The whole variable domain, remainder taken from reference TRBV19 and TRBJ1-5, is DGGITQSPKYLFRKEGQNVTLSCEQNLNHDAMYWYRQDPGQGLRLIYYSQIVNDFQKGDIAEGYSVSREKKESFPLTVTSAQKNPTAFYLCATLTGGGSNQPQHFGDGTRLSIL.

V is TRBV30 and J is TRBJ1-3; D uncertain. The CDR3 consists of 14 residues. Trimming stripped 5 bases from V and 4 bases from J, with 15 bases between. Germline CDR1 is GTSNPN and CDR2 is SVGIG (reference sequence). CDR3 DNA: TGTGCCTGGGAGGACCGACGGAGGGGAAACACCATATATTTT. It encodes CAWEDRRRGNTIYF.

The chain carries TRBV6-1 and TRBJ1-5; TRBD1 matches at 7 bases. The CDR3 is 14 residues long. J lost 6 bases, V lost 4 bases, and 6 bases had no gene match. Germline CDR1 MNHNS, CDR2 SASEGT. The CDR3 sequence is CASSARQGSQPQHF. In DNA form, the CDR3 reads TGTGCCAGCAGTGCCCGACAGGGCAGTCAGCCCCAGCATTTT.

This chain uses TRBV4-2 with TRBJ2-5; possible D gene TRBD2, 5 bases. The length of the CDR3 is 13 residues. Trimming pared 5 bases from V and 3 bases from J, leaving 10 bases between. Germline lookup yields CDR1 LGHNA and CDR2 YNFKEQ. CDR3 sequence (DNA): TGTGCCAGCAGCGATACTAGTGAAGAGACCCAGTACTTC. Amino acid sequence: CASSDTSEETQYF.

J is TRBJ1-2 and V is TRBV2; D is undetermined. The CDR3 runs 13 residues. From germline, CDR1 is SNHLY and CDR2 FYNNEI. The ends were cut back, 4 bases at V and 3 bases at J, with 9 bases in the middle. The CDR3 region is CASSVTRDYGYTF. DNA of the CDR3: TGTGCCAGCAGTGTCACGAGGGACTATGGCTACACCTTC.

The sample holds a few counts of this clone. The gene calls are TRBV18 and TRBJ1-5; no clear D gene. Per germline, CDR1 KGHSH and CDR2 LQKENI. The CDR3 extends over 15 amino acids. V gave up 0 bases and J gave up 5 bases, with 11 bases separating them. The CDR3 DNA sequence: TGTGCCAGCTCACCACCGGGCAAGCCTCATCAGCCCCAGCATTTT. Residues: CASSPPGKPHQPQHF.

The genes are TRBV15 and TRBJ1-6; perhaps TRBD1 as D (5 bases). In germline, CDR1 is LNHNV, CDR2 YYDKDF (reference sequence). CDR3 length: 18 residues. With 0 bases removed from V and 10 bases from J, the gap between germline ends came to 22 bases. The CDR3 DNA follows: TGTGCCACCAGCAGAGATTTAGTTTGGACCGGCGGACAATCACCCCTCCACTTT. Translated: CATSRDLVWTGGQSPLHF. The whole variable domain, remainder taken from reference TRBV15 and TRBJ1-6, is DAMVIQNPRYQVTQFGKPVTLSCSQTLNHNVMYWYQQKSSQAPKLLFHYYDKDFNNEADTPDNFQSRRPNTSFCFLDIRSPGLGDTAMYLCATSRDLVWTGGQSPLHFGNGTRLTVT.

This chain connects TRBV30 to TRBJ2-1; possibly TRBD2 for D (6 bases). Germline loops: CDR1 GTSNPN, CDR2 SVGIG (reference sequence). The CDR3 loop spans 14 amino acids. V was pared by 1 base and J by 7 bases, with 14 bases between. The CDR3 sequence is CAWSAGTWGNEQFF. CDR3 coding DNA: TGTGCCTGGAGTGCAGGGACTTGGGGTAATGAGCAGTTCTTC.

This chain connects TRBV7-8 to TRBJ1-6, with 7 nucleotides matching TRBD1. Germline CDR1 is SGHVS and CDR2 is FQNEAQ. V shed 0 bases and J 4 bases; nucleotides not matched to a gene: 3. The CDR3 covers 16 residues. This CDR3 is CASSLAKGQYNSPLHF. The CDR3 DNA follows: TGTGCCAGCAGCTTAGCGAAGGGACAGTATAATTCACCCCTCCACTTT.

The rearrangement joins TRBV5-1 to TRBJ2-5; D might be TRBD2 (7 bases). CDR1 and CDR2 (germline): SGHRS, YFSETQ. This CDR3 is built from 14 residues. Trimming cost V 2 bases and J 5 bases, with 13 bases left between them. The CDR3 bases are TGCGCCAGCAGCTTACGCGGGGGCCGCGAGACCCAGTACTTC. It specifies CASSLRGGRETQYF.

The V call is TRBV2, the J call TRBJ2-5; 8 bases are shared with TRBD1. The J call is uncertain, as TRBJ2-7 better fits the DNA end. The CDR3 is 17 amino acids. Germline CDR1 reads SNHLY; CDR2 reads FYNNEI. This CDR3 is CASSEGPVVGQVYEQYF. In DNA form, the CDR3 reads TGTGCCAGCAGTGAAGGGCCTGTAGTGGGACAGGTCTACGAGCAGTACTTC.

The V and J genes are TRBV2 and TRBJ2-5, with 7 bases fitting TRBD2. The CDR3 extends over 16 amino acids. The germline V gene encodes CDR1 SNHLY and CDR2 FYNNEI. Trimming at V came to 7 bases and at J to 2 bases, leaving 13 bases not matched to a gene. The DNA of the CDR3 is TGTGCCAGCACCCGTCTGAGCGGGGTAGCTCAAGAGACCCAGTACTTC. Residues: CASTRLSGVAQETQYF.